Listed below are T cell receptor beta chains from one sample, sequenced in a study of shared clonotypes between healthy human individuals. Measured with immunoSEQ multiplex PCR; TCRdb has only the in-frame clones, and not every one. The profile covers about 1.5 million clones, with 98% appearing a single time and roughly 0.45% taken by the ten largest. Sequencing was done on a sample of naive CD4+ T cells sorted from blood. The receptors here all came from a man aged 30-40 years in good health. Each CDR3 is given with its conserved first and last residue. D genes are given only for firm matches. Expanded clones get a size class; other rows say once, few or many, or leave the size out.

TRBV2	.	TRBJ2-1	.	TGTGCCAGCAGTTCTGGACACCTTTACAATGAGCAGTTCTTC	CASSSGHLYNEQFF
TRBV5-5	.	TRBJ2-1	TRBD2	TGTGCCAGCAGCCGTACTAGCGCGAGCTCCTACAATGAGCAGTTCTTC	CASSRTSASSYNEQFF
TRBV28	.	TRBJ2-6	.	TGTGCCAGCACCGAGGGGGGCAATTCTGGGGCCAACGTCCTGACTTTC	CASTEGGNSGANVLTF
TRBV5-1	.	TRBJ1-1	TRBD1	TGCGCCAGCAGCTCCAACCCGGACAGGGGGGCTGAAGCTTTCTTT	CASSSNPDRGAEAFF
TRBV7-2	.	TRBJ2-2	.	TGTGCCAGCAGCTGGCCGGGTACCGGGGAGCTGTTTTTT	CASSWPGTGELFF
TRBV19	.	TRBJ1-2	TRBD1	TGTGCCAGTAGGATCACCCCGGGACAGAACTATGGCTACACCTTC	CASRITPGQNYGYTF
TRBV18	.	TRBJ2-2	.	TGTGCCAGCTCAGGGTACACCGGGGAGCTGTTTTTT	CASSGYTGELFF
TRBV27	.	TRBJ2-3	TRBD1	TGTGCCAGCAGTCCCCGCAGGGGGAATGATACGCAGTATTTT	CASSPRRGNDTQYF
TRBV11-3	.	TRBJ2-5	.	TGTGCCAGCAGCTTATCAGGGGCCCAGTACTTC	CASSLSGAQYF
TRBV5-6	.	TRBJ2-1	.	TGTGCCAGCAGCTTGGGACAACCCCCCTACAATGAGCAGTTCTTC	CASSLGQPPYNEQFF
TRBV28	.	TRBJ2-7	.	TGTGCCAGCAGTTTATCTCAGGGATGGTTTGGCGAGCAGTACTTC	CASSLSQGWFGEQYF
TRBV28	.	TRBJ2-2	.	TGTGCCAGCAATTTACTCCGGGGCACCGGGGAGCTGTTTTTT	CASNLLRGTGELFF
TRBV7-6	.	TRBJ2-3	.	TGTGCCAGCAGCTTAGAGGACGGGGGCACAGATACGCAGTATTTT	CASSLEDGGTDTQYF
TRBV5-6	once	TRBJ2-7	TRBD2	TGTGCCAGCACCCTAAGGGCGGGGGGAAGCTACGAGCAGTACTTC	CASTLRAGGSYEQYF
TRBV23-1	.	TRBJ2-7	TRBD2	TGCGCCAGTAATCGGGAGGGCCTCAACGAGCAGTACTTC	CASNREGLNEQYF
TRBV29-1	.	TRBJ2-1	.	TGCAGCGTTGGGCTAGCGCGAGACAATGAGCAGTTCTTC	CSVGLARDNEQFF
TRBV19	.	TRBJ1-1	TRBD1	TGTGCCAGTAGTCGATGGACAGGGCGCGTCGCTGAAGCTTTCTTT	CASSRWTGRVAEAFF
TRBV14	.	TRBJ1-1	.	TGTGCCAGCAGCCGGGGACTCCTAGAGTACACTGAAGCTTTCTTT	CASSRGLLEYTEAFF
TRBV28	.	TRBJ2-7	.	TGTGCCAGCACCCTAGGGGCAGCTTACGAGCAGTACTTC	CASTLGAAYEQYF
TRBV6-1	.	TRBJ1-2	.	TGTGCCAGCAGTGCATCACAGAATAACTATGGCTACACCTTC	CASSASQNNYGYTF
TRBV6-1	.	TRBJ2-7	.	TGTGCCAGCAGTGAGTCTTTTAGGGAGTCCTACGAGCAGTACTTC	CASSESFRESYEQYF
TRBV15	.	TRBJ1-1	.	TGTGCCACCAGCAGCGGTTTAAGGGTTTCGAGTGAAGCTTTCTTT	CATSSGLRVSSEAFF
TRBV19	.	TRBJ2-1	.	TGTGCCAGTACCACGACAGCATCCTACAATGAGCAGTTCTTC	CASTTTASYNEQFF
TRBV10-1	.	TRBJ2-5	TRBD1	TGCGCCAGAGGGACAGGGGGGGTGGAGACCCAGTACTTC	CARGTGGVETQYF
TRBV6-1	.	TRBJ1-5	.	TGTGCCAGCAGTGACCCAGGGTTTCAGCCCCAGCATTTT	CASSDPGFQPQHF
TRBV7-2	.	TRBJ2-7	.	TGTGCCAGCAGCTTAGCGCTGGTGGGCTACGAGCAGTACTTC	CASSLALVGYEQYF
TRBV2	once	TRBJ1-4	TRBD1	TGTGCCAGCAGTGAAGGGACAGGGGTAGAAAAACTGTTTTTT	CASSEGTGVEKLFF
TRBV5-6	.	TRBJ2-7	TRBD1	TGTGCCAGCAGCAACCGGGACAGGGCAATATACGAGCAGTACTTC	CASSNRDRAIYEQYF
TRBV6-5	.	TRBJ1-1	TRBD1	TGTGCCAGCGGCAGACAGGGGAACACTGAAGCTTTCTTT	CASGRQGNTEAFF
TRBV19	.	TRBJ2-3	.	TGTGCCAGTAGCACGCTTAGCGCCTTAGCGCAGTATTTT	CASSTLSALAQYF
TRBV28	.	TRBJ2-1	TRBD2	TGTGCCAGCAGTTTATATCCAGGGGGGACTAGCTTCCATGAGCAGTTCTTC	CASSLYPGGTSFHEQFF
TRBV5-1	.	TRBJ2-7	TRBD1	TGCGCCAGCAGTTATGGCCGGGACAGGCTTACCTACGAGCAGTACTTC	CASSYGRDRLTYEQYF
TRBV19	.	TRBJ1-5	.	TGTGCCAGTAGCGGGAGAGATAGCAATCAGCCCCAGCATTTT	CASSGRDSNQPQHF
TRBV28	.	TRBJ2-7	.	TGTGCCAGCAGTCTAGACTCCTACGAGCAGTACTTC	CASSLDSYEQYF
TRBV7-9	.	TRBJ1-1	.	TGTGCCAGCAGCTTAGCGAAGTCGGGGGCGCTTACTGAAGCTTTCTTT	CASSLAKSGALTEAFF
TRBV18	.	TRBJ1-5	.	TGTGCCAGCTCACCAGATAAAATACGGGGCAATCAGCCCCAGCATTTT	CASSPDKIRGNQPQHF
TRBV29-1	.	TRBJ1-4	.	TGCAGCGTTGGAGCCGGGACGACAACGACTAATGAAAAACTGTTTTTT	CSVGAGTTTTNEKLFF
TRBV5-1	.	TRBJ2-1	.	TGCGCCAGCAGCTTCGGACTTAATCCCTTGGTGGCGGGACGTAGCTACCGGGAGCAGTTCTTC	CASSFGLNPLVAGRSYREQFF
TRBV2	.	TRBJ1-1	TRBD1	TGTGCCAGCAGGGGCGGACAGGGGAATCCTGAAGCTTTCTTT	CASRGGQGNPEAFF
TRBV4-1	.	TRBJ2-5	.	TGCGCCAGCAGACACCTCACAAGTTCGGAGACCCAGTACTTC	CASRHLTSSETQYF
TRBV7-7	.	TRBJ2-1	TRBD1	TGTGCCAGCAGCTCCGGGACAGCGGCGTTGGTAGAGCAGTTCTTC	CASSSGTAALVEQFF
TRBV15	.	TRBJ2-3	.	TGTGCCACCAGCCTCCCGGGGGGCGTCACAGATACGCAGTATTTT	CATSLPGGVTDTQYF
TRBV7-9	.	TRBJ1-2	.	TGTGCCAGCAGCCCCCTAGAAGCTGCGGTGTATGGCTACACCTTC	CASSPLEAAVYGYTF
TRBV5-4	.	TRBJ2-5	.	TGTGCCAGCAGCTTGCCCAGGATCGAAGAGACCCAGTACTTC	CASSLPRIEETQYF
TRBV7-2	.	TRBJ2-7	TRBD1	TGTGCCAGCAGCTCGGGACAGGGTTACTCGTACGAGCAGTACTTC	CASSSGQGYSYEQYF